The 27 T cell receptor beta chains in this list originate from one sample, sequenced in a study of blood T cell repertoires in COVID-19. Using immunoSEQ multiplex PCR, the repertoire was profiled, and TCRdb retains in-frame clones only, with some absent. The sample has some 250,000 clones; 88% are singletons. Sequencing was carried out using peripheral blood. The origin of the receptors is a woman in her 30s with acute or convalescent COVID-19.

A note on this clone: Other DNA sequences in the same sample also yield this CDR3. The V call is TRBV18, the J call TRBJ1-3, with 10 bases aligning to TRBD1. CDR3 length equals 14 residues. The trim removed 3 bases at V and 5 bases at J, leaving 1 base unmatched. Per the germline V gene, CDR1 is KGHSH and CDR2 is LQKENI. CDR3: CASSPGQGRNTIYF. The CDR3 DNA is TGTGCCAGCTCACCGGGACAGGGGCGAAACACCATATATTTT.

This clone was observed once. The rearrangement links TRBV9 to TRBJ2-1; 13 nucleotides align to TRBD2. Trimming at V came to 3 bases and at J to 6 bases, leaving 3 bases not matched to a gene. The CDR3 has 15 amino acids. Per germline, CDR1 SGDLS and CDR2 YYNGEE. CDR3 in DNA: TGTGCCAGCAGCGCCACTAGCGGGAGGGGCAATGAGCAGTTCTTC. Amino acid sequence: CASSATSGRGNEQFF.

The rearrangement joins TRBV5-5 to TRBJ1-3, with 8 bases that match TRBD1. The germline gives CDR1 SGHKS, CDR2 YYEKEE (reference sequence). The CDR3 has 16 amino acids. V gave up 4 bases and J gave up 0 bases; unmatched junction bases: 6. CDR3 amino acids: CASSGGTGRSGNTIYF. The CDR3 nucleotides are TGTGCCAGCAGCGGCGGGACAGGACGCTCTGGAAACACCATATATTTT.

The chain carries TRBV19 and TRBJ2-5, with 14 bases matching TRBD2. Trimming removed 6 bases from V and 1 base from J; junction bases left unmatched: 7. CDR1 LNHDA and CDR2 SQIVND come from the germline V gene (reference sequence). The length of the CDR3 is 17 residues. CDR3 DNA sequence: TGTGCCAGTAGCTCCTGGACTAGCGGGAGGACCCAAGAGACCCAGTACTTC. Its protein is CASSSWTSGRTQETQYF.

The rearrangement uses TRBV5-4 and TRBJ2-3; maybe TRBD2 (6 bases). Germline assignment: CDR1 SGHNT and CDR2 YYREEE (reference sequence). V gave up 4 bases and J gave up 0 bases, with 12 bases separating them. This CDR3 region has 15 residues. CDR3 sequence: CASSNPGTSTDTQYF. The CDR3, as DNA: TGTGCCAGCAGCAACCCCGGGACTAGCACAGATACGCAGTATTTT.

This clone was counted between two and nine times. V is TRBV7-9 and J is TRBJ2-1, with 11 bases that match TRBD2. CDR1 and CDR2 (germline): SEHNR, FQNEAQ (reference sequence). CDR3 length: 15 amino acids. With V trimmed by 3 bases and J by 3 bases, 1 base remained unmatched. The CDR3 DNA reads TGTGCCAGCAGCTTGGGGACTAGCGGCTACAATGAGCAGTTCTTC. Protein: CASSLGTSGYNEQFF.

The chain has TRBV6-6 and TRBJ1-3, with D perhaps matching TRBD1 (5 bases). Per the germline V gene, CDR1 is MNHNY and CDR2 is SVGAGI (reference sequence). CDR3 size: 15 residues. Trimming pared 0 bases from V and 3 bases from J, leaving 9 bases between. CDR3 loop: CASSYSSDIGNTIYF. The CDR3 DNA follows: TGTGCCAGCAGTTACTCATCGGACATTGGAAACACCATATATTTT.

The chain joins TRBV12-3 or TRBV12-4 to TRBJ1-1; 8 bases fit TRBD1. J lost 5 bases, V lost 4 bases, and 3 bases had no gene match. This CDR3 is built from 13 residues. CDR3 loop: CASSSRGLTEAFF. The CDR3 nucleotides read TGTGCCAGCAGTTCCAGGGGGCTTACTGAAGCTTTCTTT.

The chain recombines TRBV6-2 or TRBV6-3 with TRBJ1-5; D is uncertain. Germline loops: CDR1 MNHEY, CDR2 SVGEGT. Trimming pared 4 bases from V and 4 bases from J, leaving 8 bases between. The CDR3 runs 13 residues. The CDR3 DNA reads TGTGCCAGCAGTTCGTTCGCGAATCAGCCCCAGCATTTT. Translated: CASSSFANQPQHF.

CDR3 sequence: CASSIVSGGGEQYF. As DNA, the CDR3 is TGTGCCAGTAGTATCGTAAGCGGGGGCGGCGAGCAGTACTTC. V and J are TRBV19 and TRBJ2-7; 8 positions match TRBD2. This CDR3 has 14 amino acids. V was clipped by 3 bases and J by 6 bases; unmatched bases: 7. CDR1 and CDR2 from the germline V gene are LNHDA and SQIVND (reference sequence).

This clone appeared once. The DNA of the CDR3 is TGCGCCAGCAGCTTTAACAGGGGGCGCGGGAGCACTGAAGCTTTCTTT. Protein sequence: CASSFNRGRGSTEAFF. V gene TRBV4-1 combines with J gene TRBJ1-1, with TRBD1 matching 9 bases. J was trimmed by 4 bases and V by 5 bases; bases with no gene match: 11. This CDR3 is built from 16 residues. Germline values: CDR1 MGHRA, CDR2 YSYEKL.

This clone has just one count. This sequence joins TRBV29-1 and TRBJ2-1, with 9 bases that match TRBD2. Germline CDR1 and CDR2: SQVTM and ANQGSEA. There are 12 residues in the CDR3. Losses at the gene ends were 6 bases for V and 13 bases for J; bases not matched to a gene: 10. The CDR3 reads CSVRTSAITQFF. The CDR3 DNA is TGCAGCGTGAGGACTAGCGCCATCACCCAGTTCTTC.

V usage is TRBV30 and J usage is TRBJ2-1; 10 bases line up with TRBD2. The CDR3 contains 14 residues. Germline CDR1 reads GTSNPN; CDR2 reads SVGIG (reference sequence). V was clipped by 5 bases and J by 9 bases; unmatched bases: 10. CDR3 DNA: TGTGCCTGGCAAGCGGGAGGGCCCCAGGTTGAGCAGTTCTTC. It yields the protein CAWQAGGPQVEQFF.

The genes are TRBV19 and TRBJ1-5; no clear D. Germline loops: CDR1 LNHDA, CDR2 SQIVND (reference sequence). V was cut by 8 bases and J by 0 bases, with 17 bases left in between. The length of the CDR3 is 16 residues. The CDR3 protein is CASAVDGGYSNQPQHF. The CDR3, as DNA: TGTGCCAGTGCCGTAGACGGAGGATATAGCAATCAGCCCCAGCATTTT.

This chain connects TRBV3-1 (or the pseudogene TRBV3-2) to TRBJ1-2, with 8 bases fitting TRBD1. CDR1 and CDR2 (germline): LGHDT, YNNKEL (reference sequence). J lost 6 bases, V lost 3 bases, and 6 bases had no gene match. The CDR3 is made up of 14 amino acids. The CDR3 nucleotides read TGTGCCAGCAGCCACCGGGACAGGAACCATGGCTACACCTTC. This encodes CASSHRDRNHGYTF.

J is TRBJ2-7 and V is TRBV25-1, with TRBD2 matching 7 bases. The CDR3 is 15 residues long. Losses at the gene ends were 3 bases for V and 2 bases for J; bases not matched to a gene: 7. CDR1 MGHDK and CDR2 SYGVNS come from the germline V gene. The CDR3 here is CASSDSSGGAYEQYF. The CDR3 bases are TGTGCCAGCAGTGACTCCTCGGGGGGTGCCTACGAGCAGTACTTC.

The gene calls are TRBV19 and TRBJ2-1; 10 positions match TRBD2. The CDR3 consists of 16 residues. In germline, CDR1 is LNHDA, CDR2 SQIVND (reference sequence). The V gene end was trimmed by 7 bases and the J gene end by 7 bases; junction bases not matched to a gene: 13. In DNA, the CDR3 is TGTGCCAGTATCGGCCTAGCGGGAGTAAGCGGTAATGAGCAGTTCTTC. Translation gives CASIGLAGVSGNEQFF.

The chain employs TRBV5-6 and TRBJ2-7, with 9 bases matching TRBD2. Looked up from germline, CDR1 is SGHDT and CDR2 is YYEEEE. V shed 5 bases and J 5 bases; nucleotides not matched to a gene: 8. The CDR3 sequence is 14 residues long. CDR3 loop: CASRHSGTSHEQYF. The CDR3 nucleotides are TGTGCCAGCAGGCACTCCGGGACTAGCCACGAGCAGTACTTC.

V is TRBV5-3 and J is TRBJ1-2; the D is unclear. TRBV5-3 has ORF status, its function being uncertain. V lost 0 bases and J 2 bases, leaving 8 bases between the germline ends. The CDR3 consists of 14 residues. This chain's CDR3 is CARSLASGNYGYTF. In DNA form, the CDR3 reads TGTGCCAGAAGCTTGGCCTCAGGAAACTATGGCTACACCTTC.

Here the CDR3 DNA reads TGTGCCAGCAGCCCTCGGACTAGCGGGATAACCGGGGAGCTGTTTTTT. Translation gives CASSPRTSGITGELFF. The chain combines TRBV7-2 with TRBJ2-2; 12 bases agree with TRBD2. V lost 5 bases to trimming and J lost 5 bases; unmatched junction nucleotides: 6. Germline CDR1 reads SGHTA; CDR2 reads FQGNSA. The CDR3 totals 16 residues.

Details on this clone: An end of the junction does not agree with germline; a read error may underlie this. The chain has TRBV29-1 and TRBJ2-7; D not resolved. CDR1 is SQVTM, CDR2 ANQGSEA, per germline. The CDR3 has 8 amino acids. Here the CDR3 DNA reads TGCAGCGTTCCCCCTTTGGCTTTC. It yields the protein CSVPPLAF.

The chain carries TRBV27 and TRBJ1-5, with D unresolved. V was clipped by 10 bases and J by 0 bases, with 16 bases between them. This CDR3 is 15 amino acids long. Germline loops: CDR1 MNHEY, CDR2 SMNVEV (reference sequence). The CDR3 here is CATGLGSTSNQPQHF. DNA of the CDR3: TGTGCCACCGGCCTAGGTTCCACTAGCAATCAGCCCCAGCATTTT.

This clone has just a few counts. The chain carries TRBV6-2 or TRBV6-3 and TRBJ1-5; 7 bases align to TRBD1. Germline-derived CDR1 and CDR2 are MNHEY and SVGEGT. This CDR3 region has 14 residues. Trimming removed 6 bases from V and 5 bases from J; junction bases left unmatched: 7. The CDR3 loop is CASSNRGGYQPQHF. As DNA, the CDR3 is TGTGCCAGCAGCAACAGGGGAGGCTATCAGCCCCAGCATTTT.

In DNA, the CDR3 is TGTGCCAGCAGCCAAGACAGGGGGTACACTGAAGCTTTCTTT. It codes for CASSQDRGYTEAFF. The rearrangement joins TRBV3-1 (or the pseudogene TRBV3-2) to TRBJ1-1, with 7 nucleotides matching TRBD1. With V trimmed by 0 bases and J by 3 bases, 1 base remained unmatched. The CDR3 totals 14 residues. Germline loops: CDR1 LGHDT, CDR2 YNNKEL (reference sequence).

The chain employs TRBV6-2 or TRBV6-3 and TRBJ2-3; the D is unclear. Germline V lookup: CDR1 MNHEY, CDR2 SVGEGT. CDR3 length: 15 amino acids. V was shortened by 2 bases and J by 0 bases, with 9 bases between the two germline ends. The CDR3 DNA sequence: TGTGCCAGCAGTTACGGGCAAACTAGCACAGATACGCAGTATTTT. Residues: CASSYGQTSTDTQYF.

The chain has TRBV3-1 (or the pseudogene TRBV3-2) and TRBJ2-7; 8 positions agree with TRBD2. With 4 bases clipped from V and 0 bases from J, the junction kept 2 bases outside the gene matches. This CDR3 spans 14 amino acids. Germline-derived CDR1 and CDR2 are LGHDT and YNNKEL (reference sequence). The CDR3 DNA sequence: TGTGCCAGCAGCCTGAGCGGGAGCTCCTACGAGCAGTACTTC. Translation: CASSLSGSSYEQYF.

This clone was seen only a few times. V and J are TRBV24-1 and TRBJ2-1, with 7 positions matching TRBD1. The V gene's germline CDR1 is KGHDR and CDR2 SFDVKD. Trimming at V came to 3 bases and at J to 9 bases, leaving 7 bases not matched to a gene. This CDR3 is built from 14 residues. The CDR3 region is CATSDPQGGREQFF. In nucleotides, the CDR3 is TGTGCCACCAGTGATCCCCAAGGGGGCCGTGAGCAGTTCTTC.